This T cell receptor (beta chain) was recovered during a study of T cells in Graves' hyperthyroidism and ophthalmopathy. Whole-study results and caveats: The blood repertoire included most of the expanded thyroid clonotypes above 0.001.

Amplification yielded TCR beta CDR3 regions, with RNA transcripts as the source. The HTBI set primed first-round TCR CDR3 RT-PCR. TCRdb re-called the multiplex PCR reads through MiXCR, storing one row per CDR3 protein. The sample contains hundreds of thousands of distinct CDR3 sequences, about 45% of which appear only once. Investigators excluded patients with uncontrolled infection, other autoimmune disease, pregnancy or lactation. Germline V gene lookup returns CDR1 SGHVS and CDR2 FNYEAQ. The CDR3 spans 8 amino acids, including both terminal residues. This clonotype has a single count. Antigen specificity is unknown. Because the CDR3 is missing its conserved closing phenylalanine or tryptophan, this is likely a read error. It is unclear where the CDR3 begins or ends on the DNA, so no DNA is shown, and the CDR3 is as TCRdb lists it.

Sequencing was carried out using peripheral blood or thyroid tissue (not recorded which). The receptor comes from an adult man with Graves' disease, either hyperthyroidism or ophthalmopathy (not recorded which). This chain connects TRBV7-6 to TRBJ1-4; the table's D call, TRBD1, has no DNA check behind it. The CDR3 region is CASRRGGS.